This T cell receptor beta chain was obtained from a study of neoadjuvant anti-PD-1 for oral cavity cancer. The wider study: Patients mostly received three to four biweekly nivolumab doses at 3 mg/kg before surgery. Patients without progression received a fourth nivolumab dose around day 43, then surgical resection on days 50-56. Study-level findings and limits: Post-nivolumab, blood T cell clonality was significantly elevated in non-responders.

CDR1 is SGHVS and CDR2 is FNYEAQ in the germline V gene. J gave up 3 bases and V 5 bases, and 8 bases lay outside the gene matches. The CDR3 has 16 amino acids. Regarding this clone: What it recognizes is unknown.

Sequencing was performed with immunoSEQ multiplex PCR; in TCRdb, only in-frame clones are kept and a portion is missing. The repertoire consists of about 16,000 clones, with 50% to 70% occurring once and the leading ten covering roughly 2.6%. The chain uses TRBV7-6 and TRBJ2-2; 8 bases line up with TRBD1. The sequenced sample was PBMCs, obtained before nivolumab (anti-PD-1) treatment. The source of this sequence is a person aged 35-80 years with oral cavity squamous cell carcinoma. DNA for the CDR3: TGTGCCAGCAGCGCAGGGGGCGTCGCTTACACCGGGGAGCTGTTTTTT. This translates into CASSAGGVAYTGELFF.